This TCR beta chain was sequenced during a study of T cell responses to AZD1222 COVID-19 vaccine. In the case of this clone: Its target is unknown.

CDR3 length equals 13 residues. The germline V gene has CDR1 SGHRS and CDR2 YFSETQ. V lost 4 bases, J lost 6 bases, and 4 bases stayed unmatched. Study outcomes and limitations: Compared with day 0, the breadth and depth of the Spike-specific TCR repertoire rose significantly after two doses of AZD1222. Repertoires were sampled only after the peak T cell response. White British people made up most donors, females outnumbered males, and clonal diversity was possibly underestimated. CD4 TCRs associated with vaccination spanned spike, dominating at 160-218 and 743-854.

Some clones are missing from TCRdb's copy, which holds only in-frame ones; the method was immunoSEQ multiplex PCR. The profile shows roughly 140,000 clones, around 91% of them singletons. The starting material was peripheral blood, obtained on day 0 of AZD1222 vaccination. The TCR originated in an adult in good health. The chain is built from TRBV5-1 and TRBJ2-5, with 9 bases identical to TRBD1. In DNA form, the CDR3 reads TGCGCCAGCAGCAGGACAGGGGAGCAGACCCAGTACTTC. Translating gives CASSRTGEQTQYF.